This T cell receptor (beta chain) is from a study of cytomegalovirus exposure and HLA in healthy donors. Clones were sequenced by immunoSEQ multiplex PCR, and TCRdb holds only the in-frame ones, with some missing. The data contain over 50,000 clones, 90% to 97% of them seen just once; the ten biggest clones take up 0.95% to 1.5%. Study-wide results and caveats: According to a subsequent analysis, TCR clusters identified in the first cohort showed a tendency to co-occur across the 120 or so validation repertoires.

Donors were drawn from the approximately 120-subject validation cohort, separate from the approximately 640-subject first cohort. Regarding this clone: What it recognizes is unknown. Other DNA sequences of this sample code for an identical CDR3.

CDR3 length: 14 amino acids. V lost 5 bases and J 2 bases, leaving 13 bases between the germline ends. The germline V gene encodes CDR1 LNHDA and CDR2 SQIVND (reference sequence). The TCR was taken from a young woman in good health and CMV-seronegative. The chain uses TRBV19 and TRBJ2-7; tentative D call: TRBD2 (6 bases). What was sequenced was PBMCs. The CDR3 spells CASSPRDSAYEQYF. CDR3 in DNA: TGTGCCAGTAGTCCCCGGGACTCAGCCTACGAGCAGTACTTC.